This T cell receptor beta chain was recovered during a study of blood T cells in healthy people across ages. The CDR3 is 16 amino acids. Germline V lookup: CDR1 MNHEY, CDR2 SMNVEV (reference sequence). Trimming shortened V by 2 bases and J by 0 bases, and 12 bases separated the two germline ends. Total RNA was isolated from each sample in quantities of at least 5 micrograms. Combining a sample-barcoded 5' primer with a J-beta primer mix, a second PCR ran for roughly 6 to 12 cycles. Using its own MiXCR run on the 5' RACE reads, TCRdb lists one record per CDR3 protein. The data contain more than 1 million distinct CDR3 sequences, under 55% of them singletons.

Source material: blood. The chain couples TRBV27 to TRBJ2-3; no clear D gene. The clonotype was recovered from a woman in her sixties or seventies in good health. CDR3 protein: CASSLTGWLSTDTQYF. CDR3 in DNA: TGTGCCAGCAGTTTAACGGGCTGGCTCAGCACAGATACGCAGTATTTT.